These 28 T cell receptor beta chains were sequenced from one sample in a study of neurological immune-mediated disorders. TCRdb used MiXCR to reprocess the 5' RACE reads, holding one entry per CDR3 protein. The sample yields approximately 65,000 distinct CDR3 sequences, over 5% seen once. Sample: PBMCs. These receptors came from a human donor with multiple sclerosis. The donor label of this sample is uncertain.

This clonotype was counted ten times or more. The genes are TRBV5-6 and TRBJ2-7; no clear D. Trimming stripped 0 bases from V and 3 bases from J, with 10 bases between. CDR3 length: 14 amino acids. Germline V gene data show CDR1 as SGHDT and CDR2 as YYEEEE. In nucleotides, the CDR3 is TGTGCCAGCAGCTTGGCCGGATCCTTCTACGAGCAGTACTTC. Translation gives CASSLAGSFYEQYF.

This clonotype was recorded at least ten times. The chain carries TRBV10-3 and TRBJ1-4; TRBD1 matches 7 bases. Germline CDR1 and CDR2: ENHRY and SYGVKD. The J segment lost 5 bases and the V segment lost 0 bases, leaving 0 bases of the junction unmatched. The CDR3 is 14 residues long. CDR3 nucleotides: TGTGCCATCAGTGAGTCGGGACAGAATGAAAAACTGTTTTTT. It encodes CAISESGQNEKLFF.

This clonotype was counted many times. V is TRBV5-4 and J is TRBJ2-3, with 7 bases aligning to TRBD1. The germline V gene encodes CDR1 SGHNT and CDR2 YYREEE (reference sequence). The length of the CDR3 is 14 residues. V trimming: 6 bases; J trimming: 4 bases; junction bases outside the gene matches: 8. The CDR3 DNA is TGTGCCAGCATGCGACAGGGAGAGGCAGATACGCAGTATTTT. Residues: CASMRQGEADTQYF.

This clonotype was seen many times. J is TRBJ2-4 and V is TRBV5-6; D call uncertain. Trimming took off 1 base at V and 8 bases at J, with 19 bases between the two ends. CDR1 and CDR2 (germline): SGHDT, YYEEEE. This CDR3 comprises 16 residues. The CDR3 here is CASSLPGVGRSDIQYF. In DNA form, the CDR3 reads TGTGCCAGCAGCTTGCCTGGGGTCGGCAGGTCGGACATTCAGTACTTC.

In this sample, this clonotype turned up many times. The V and J genes are TRBV2 and TRBJ1-6; no clear D gene. Germline loops: CDR1 SNHLY, CDR2 FYNNEI. The CDR3 loop spans 13 amino acids. Trimming removed 8 bases at V and 6 bases at J, with 11 bases between. The CDR3 loop reads CASQSVGNSPLHF. The CDR3 nucleotides read TGTGCCAGCCAAAGTGTGGGTAATTCACCCCTCCACTTT.

This clonotype was observed many times. The gene calls are TRBV20-1 and TRBJ2-7; D may be TRBD1 (5 bases). Germline CDR1 and CDR2: DFQATT and SNEGSKA (reference sequence). The CDR3 is 11 amino acids. The germline V and J ends were trimmed by 3 bases and 4 bases, with 7 bases remaining between them. In nucleotides, the CDR3 is TGCAGTGCTAGCTCAGGGTACGAGCAGTACTTC. This translates into CSASSGYEQYF.

This clonotype has a count of ten or more. The rearrangement uses TRBV7-3 and TRBJ2-1; D might be TRBD2 (7 bases). CDR3 length: 14 residues. Germline assignment: CDR1 SGHTA and CDR2 FQGTGA. V lost 1 base and J lost 7, with 11 bases in between. CDR3 DNA sequence: TGTGCCAGCAGCTTAAAGGGGGGGCGAAATGAGCAGTTCTTC. Its protein is CASSLKGGRNEQFF.

Many counts were recorded for this clonotype. The rearrangement links TRBV20-1 to TRBJ2-5; no definite D call. Germline V lookup: CDR1 DFQATT, CDR2 SNEGSKA (reference sequence). V dropped 3 bases and J dropped 7 bases, with 6 bases sitting between them. This CDR3 is built from 10 residues. The CDR3 DNA reads as TGCAGTGCTAGTACGGCGACCCAGTACTTC. Encoded protein: CSASTATQYF.

In the case of this clonotype: Since a much larger clone is just one base distant, this may be a read error. CDR3 sequence (DNA): TGTGCCAGCAGCTTAGCTGGGCTTTCACCCCTCTACTTT. Translating gives CASSLAGLSPLYF. This chain connects TRBV7-9 to TRBJ1-6, with unresolved D. The germline CDR1 and CDR2 sequences are SEHNR and FQNEAQ (reference sequence). The CDR3 totals 13 residues.

There are many counts of this clonotype. V and J are TRBV6-6 and TRBJ1-5; 9 bases fit TRBD1. Germline CDR1 reads MNHNY; CDR2 reads SVGAGI (reference sequence). J was trimmed by 0 bases and V by 6 bases; bases with no gene match: 9. CDR3 length: 17 residues. The CDR3 protein is CASSELYRGPSNQPQHF. The CDR3 DNA is TGTGCCAGCAGCGAGCTCTACAGGGGGCCTAGCAATCAGCCCCAGCATTTT.

The table lists this clonotype with many counts. V usage is TRBV20-1 and J usage is TRBJ2-3; D remains ambiguous. The ends were cut back, 1 base at V and 1 base at J, with 6 bases in the middle. The CDR3 sequence is 13 residues long. Germline V gene sequence: CDR1 DFQATT, CDR2 SNEGSKA (reference sequence). CDR3 sequence: CSARADGTDTQYF. For the CDR3, the DNA is TGCAGTGCTAGAGCGGACGGCACAGATACGCAGTATTTT.

This clonotype was seen many times. V gene TRBV5-1 combines with J gene TRBJ2-2; TRBD1 is a possible D gene (5 bases). The CDR3 has 14 amino acids. V lost 5 bases and J lost 1, with 9 bases in between. Germline V gene data show CDR1 as SGHRS and CDR2 as YFSETQ. The CDR3: CASSSQGNTGELFF. CDR3 nucleotide sequence: TGCGCCAGCAGTAGTCAGGGGAACACCGGGGAGCTGTTTTTT.

This clonotype came up many times. The rearrangement joins TRBV5-1 to TRBJ1-1, with 8 positions matching TRBD1. V lost 4 bases and J lost 1; bases outside the gene matches: 3. This CDR3 comprises 14 residues. Germline values: CDR1 SGHRS, CDR2 YFSETQ. CDR3 amino acids: CASSIGTGNTEAFF. The CDR3 nucleotides read TGCGCCAGCAGCATCGGGACAGGGAACACTGAAGCTTTCTTT.

This clonotype was seen ten or more times. The chain is built from TRBV18 and TRBJ1-4; a weak D match, TRBD1 (5 bases). Trimming took 6 bases from V and 7 from J, leaving 15 bases between them. The V gene's germline CDR1 is KGHSH and CDR2 LQKENI. The CDR3 contains 14 residues. CDR3: CASSLPGDAEKLFF. CDR3 bases: TGTGCCAGCTCCCTCCCGGGGGACGCTGAAAAACTGTTTTTT.

This clonotype was counted at least ten times. This rearrangement joins TRBV20-1 to TRBJ1-4, with 9 bases aligning to TRBD1. Trimming at V came to 5 bases and at J to 0 bases, leaving 13 bases not matched to a gene. Germline values: CDR1 DFQATT, CDR2 SNEGSKA (reference sequence). This CDR3 has 18 residues. This CDR3 is CSAGHRDREITTNEKLFF. CDR3 nucleotides: TGCAGTGCTGGTCACCGGGACAGGGAGATCACAACTAATGAAAAACTGTTTTTT.

This clonotype was observed at least ten times. This chain connects TRBV20-1 to TRBJ2-3; TRBD1 is a possible D gene (7 bases). The V end was cut by 3 bases, the J end by 2 bases, with 15 bases between. There are 15 residues in the CDR3. Germline V gene lookup returns CDR1 DFQATT and CDR2 SNEGSKA (reference sequence). The CDR3, as DNA: TGCAGTGCTAGGGGCGGGACAGACTACACAGATACGCAGTATTTT. As protein: CSARGGTDYTDTQYF.

This clonotype was counted at least ten times. This chain links TRBV20-1 with TRBJ2-7, with 8 bases that match TRBD1. CDR1 is DFQATT, CDR2 SNEGSKA, per germline (reference sequence). The CDR3 is made up of 13 amino acids. The V segment lost 3 bases and the J segment 3 bases; nucleotides outside the gene matches: 4. CDR3 sequence reads: CSASDDRGYEQYF. As DNA, the CDR3 is TGCAGTGCTAGTGACGACAGGGGCTACGAGCAGTACTTC.

This clonotype has at least ten counts. The chain joins TRBV2 to TRBJ1-2; D unresolved. Germline loops: CDR1 SNHLY, CDR2 FYNNEI. The CDR3 contains 12 residues. The germline V and J ends were trimmed by 8 bases and 5 bases, with 12 bases remaining between them. The CDR3 is CASSRRQYGYTF. The CDR3 nucleotides are TGTGCCAGCTCTAGACGGCAATATGGCTACACCTTC.

The table lists this clonotype with many counts. J is TRBJ1-1 and V is TRBV20-1; D unclear. This CDR3 spans 14 amino acids. Per the germline V gene, CDR1 is DFQATT and CDR2 is SNEGSKA (reference sequence). Trimming stripped 0 bases from V and 0 bases from J, with 8 bases between. The CDR3 spells CSARESEMNTEAFF. CDR3 in DNA: TGCAGTGCTAGAGAGTCTGAAATGAACACTGAAGCTTTCTTT.

This clonotype appeared many times. This chain uses TRBV27 with TRBJ2-1, with 8 positions matching TRBD2. Looked up from germline, CDR1 is MNHEY and CDR2 is SMNVEV (reference sequence). The CDR3 sequence is 16 residues long. The J segment lost 2 bases and the V segment lost 2 bases, leaving 5 bases of the junction unmatched. The CDR3 reads CASSLGGLGTYNEQFF. The CDR3 region has the DNA TGTGCCAGCAGTTTAGGGGGACTAGGGACCTACAATGAGCAGTTCTTC.

This clonotype showed up many times. The chain links TRBV12-3 or TRBV12-4 to TRBJ2-7; 11 bases align to TRBD2. V lost 6 bases, J lost 5 bases, and 3 bases stayed unmatched. CDR3 size: 13 residues. CDR3 nucleotides: TGTGCCAGCAGCACTAGCGGGGGTCACGAGCAGTACTTC. Its protein product is CASSTSGGHEQYF.

This clonotype was found many times. The V gene is TRBV5-1, the J gene TRBJ1-5; 7 bases agree with TRBD1. Germline CDR1 SGHRS, CDR2 YFSETQ. V lost 1 base and J lost 5; bases outside the gene matches: 0. The CDR3 extends over 13 amino acids. The CDR3 nucleotides are TGCGCCAGCAGCTTGACAGGGGATCAGCCCCAGCATTTT. Translation: CASSLTGDQPQHF.

The chain joins TRBV20-1 to TRBJ2-3; 11 bases line up with TRBD2. CDR1 is DFQATT and CDR2 is SNEGSKA in the germline V gene (reference sequence). This CDR3 is built from 15 residues. V gave up 3 bases and J gave up 5 bases; unmatched junction bases: 7. The CDR3 DNA is TGCAGTGCTAGGAAGACTAGCGGGGAAGGAGATACGCAGTATTTT. Protein product: CSARKTSGEGDTQYF.

This clonotype has at least ten counts. The chain carries TRBV4-1 and TRBJ2-7, with 8 bases lining up with TRBD2. This CDR3 contains 14 residues. Germline lookup yields CDR1 MGHRA and CDR2 YSYEKL. V lost 6 bases to trimming and J lost 6 bases; unmatched junction nucleotides: 10. Here the CDR3 DNA reads TGCGCCAGCAGTTACGACAGGCGGGGGGTCGAGCAGTACTTC. Its translation is CASSYDRRGVEQYF.

The table lists this clonotype with many counts. The rearrangement uses TRBV7-2 and TRBJ2-7; TRBD1 matches 9 bases. The J segment lost 5 bases and the V segment lost 5 bases, leaving 7 bases of the junction unmatched. In germline, CDR1 is SGHTA, CDR2 FQGNSA. The CDR3 totals 14 residues. The CDR3 DNA sequence: TGTGCCAGCAGCCCCGGGACAGGGTCGAACGAGCAGTACTTC. Residues: CASSPGTGSNEQYF.

The table lists this clonotype with many counts. CDR3 region: CAIRRGDYEQYF. The CDR3 DNA is TGTGCCATCAGGCGGGGGGACTACGAGCAGTACTTC. The chain has TRBV10-3 and TRBJ2-7, with 8 bases matching TRBD2. Germline V gene data show CDR1 as ENHRY and CDR2 as SYGVKD. Germline trimming cut 6 bases from V and 3 bases from J; bases unmatched to any gene: 1. The CDR3 has 12 residues.

This chain connects TRBV20-1 to TRBJ2-5; possibly TRBD2 for D (6 bases). The germline V gene has CDR1 DFQATT and CDR2 SNEGSKA (reference sequence). This CDR3 comprises 13 residues. Deletions cut 3 bases from V and 0 bases from J, with 8 bases between. The CDR3 DNA reads TGCAGTGCTAGCGGGAGCTACCAAGAGACCCAGTACTTC. Its protein is CSASGSYQETQYF.

This clonotype appeared many times. This chain uses TRBV2 with TRBJ1-5; TRBD1 is a possible D gene (5 bases). Trimming pared 1 base from V and 1 base from J, leaving 5 bases between. The CDR3 consists of 14 residues. Germline CDR1 SNHLY, CDR2 FYNNEI. CDR3 sequence (DNA): TGTGCCAGCAGTGAAGAGGGGAGCAATCAGCCCCAGCATTTT. Amino acid sequence: CASSEEGSNQPQHF.